This TCR beta chain derives from a study of T cells in Graves' hyperthyroidism and ophthalmopathy. Whole-study results and caveats: Using 13 V-J features, a model discriminated ophthalmopathy from stable hyperthyroidism.

Newly diagnosed hyperthyroidism patients aged 18 to 65 years had disease lasting under 2 months. The study excluded patients with uncontrolled infection, other autoimmune disease, pregnancy or lactation. The ends lost 0 bases at V and 1 base at J; junction bases unmatched: 2. The V gene's germline CDR1 is SGDLS and CDR2 YYNGEE. This CDR3 has 16 amino acids. RNA transcripts provided the source from which TCR beta CDR3 regions were amplified. During a first-round RT-PCR of the TCR CDR3, the HTBI primer set was used. Via MiXCR, TCRdb re-called the multiplex PCR reads, giving one row per CDR3 protein. This sample has around 300,000 distinct CDR3 sequences, with 11% to 15% found just once. This clonotype appeared a few times. Antigen specificity is unknown.

The sequenced material came from blood. This receptor was taken from a woman aged 25 to 39 with Graves' hyperthyroidism. The rearrangement uses TRBV9 and TRBJ2-3; 10 nucleotides match TRBD2. The CDR3 region is CASSVGLAGGTDTQYF. In nucleotides, the CDR3 is TGTGCCAGCAGCGTAGGGCTAGCGGGGGGCACAGATACGCAGTATTTT.